This note documents a single TCR beta chain sequence. Its antigen is currently unknown. This sample was taken from a study of T cells in tuberculosis. Overall study: A South African cohort included IGRA-negative adolescents, latently infected IGRA-positive adolescents and adults with active tuberculosis. Broader study findings: Using the GMM-specific repertoire gave 87% accuracy versus roughly 68% with motifs. Samples were chosen by availability of cryopreserved specimens. Active tuberculosis alpha repertoires lay closer to GMM-specific TCRs than controls'.

Only in-frame clones appear in the TCRdb table, and some are missing; sequencing was by immunoSEQ multiplex PCR. The data contain around 45,000 clones, approximately 94% of them singletons. CDR3 length: 15 amino acids. CDR1 and CDR2 from the germline V gene are LNHNV and YYDKDF (reference sequence). The V gene end was trimmed by 1 base and the J gene end by 2 bases; junction bases not matched to a gene: 3. Material for sequencing was PBMCs. The receptor's source is a donor aged 10-29 years with latent tuberculosis or without tuberculosis infection. Some clones in this sample may be carry-over from other donors' samples. The J gene is TRBJ2-3, the V gene TRBV15; TRBD1 aligns across 7 bases. In DNA form, the CDR3 reads TGTGCCACCAGCAGAGGACAGGGAAACACAGATACGCAGTATTTT. Its protein product is CATSRGQGNTDTQYF.